These 4 T cell receptor beta chains were all obtained from the same sample, sequenced in a study of siplizumab effects on memory and regulatory T cells. Method: immunoSEQ multiplex PCR; TCRdb's copy keeps in-frame clones and lacks some. The sample holds tens of thousands of clones, about 90% seen once. The sequenced material came from naive CD4+ T cells sorted from blood. The receptors originated from a human donor in good health.

The chain carries TRBV12-5 and TRBJ2-7; TRBD2 matches 7 bases. V shed 4 bases and J 3 bases; nucleotides not matched to a gene: 9. Germline CDR1 and CDR2: LGHNT and FRNRAP. This CDR3 has 15 amino acids. CDR3 in DNA: TGTGCTAGTGGTTCCCCGCCGGGAGGCCTCTACGAGCAGTACTTC. It is translated as CASGSPPGGLYEQYF.

The V and J genes are TRBV4-1 and TRBJ2-4, with TRBD1 matching 10 bases. From germline, CDR1 is MGHRA and CDR2 YSYEKL. The CDR3 runs to 14 residues. V lost 1 base to trimming and J lost 8 bases; unmatched junction nucleotides: 2. As DNA, the CDR3 is TGCGCCAGCAGCCAAGGGGACAGGGGATACATTCAGTACTTC. It specifies CASSQGDRGYIQYF.

The chain couples TRBV19 to TRBJ1-2; 8 bases agree with TRBD1. With 1 base clipped from V and 6 bases from J, the junction kept 7 bases outside the gene matches. CDR3 length equals 15 residues. Germline-derived CDR1 and CDR2 are LNHDA and SQIVND (reference sequence). CDR3 DNA sequence: TGTGCCAGTAGTATAGGCGGATACAGGGGGAATGGCTACACCTTC. Translation: CASSIGGYRGNGYTF. The full variable domain, with the rest looked up from reference TRBV19 and TRBJ1-2, is DGGITQSPKYLFRKEGQNVTLSCEQNLNHDAMYWYRQDPGQGLRLIYYSQIVNDFQKGDIAEGYSVSREKKESFPLTVTSAQKNPTAFYLCASSIGGYRGNGYTFGSGTRLTVV.

This clone was detected a few times. The chain employs TRBV6-6 and TRBJ1-5; 9 bases fit TRBD1. This CDR3 is 15 amino acids long. J lost 7 bases, V lost 4 bases, and 8 bases had no gene match. The germline V gene encodes CDR1 MNHNY and CDR2 SVGAGI (reference sequence). The CDR3 here is CASSSPDRGYQPQHF. In DNA form, the CDR3 reads TGTGCCAGCAGTTCCCCGGACAGGGGATACCAGCCCCAGCATTTT.